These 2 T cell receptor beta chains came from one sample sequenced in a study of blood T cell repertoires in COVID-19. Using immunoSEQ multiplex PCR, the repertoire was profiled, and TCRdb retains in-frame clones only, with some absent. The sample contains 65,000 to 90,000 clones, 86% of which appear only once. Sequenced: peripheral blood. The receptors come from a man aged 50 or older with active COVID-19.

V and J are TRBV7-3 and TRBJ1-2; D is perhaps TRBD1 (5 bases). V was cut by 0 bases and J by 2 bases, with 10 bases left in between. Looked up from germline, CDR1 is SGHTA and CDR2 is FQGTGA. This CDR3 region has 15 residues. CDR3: CASSLTVDSNYGYTF. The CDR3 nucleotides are TGTGCCAGCAGCTTAACGGTTGACAGCAACTATGGCTACACCTTC. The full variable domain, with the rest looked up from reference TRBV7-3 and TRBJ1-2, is GAGVSQTPSNKVTEKGKYVELRCDPISGHTALYWYRQSLGQGPEFLIYFQGTGAADDSGLPNDRFFAVRPEGSVSTLKIQRTERGDSAVYLCASSLTVDSNYGYTFGSGTRLTVV.

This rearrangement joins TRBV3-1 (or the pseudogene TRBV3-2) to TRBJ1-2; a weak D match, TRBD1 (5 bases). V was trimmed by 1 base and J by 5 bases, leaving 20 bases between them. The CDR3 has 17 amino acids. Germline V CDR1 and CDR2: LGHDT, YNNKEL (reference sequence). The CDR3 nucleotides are TGTGCCAGCAGCCAAGTAGTAGGAGGGGCCGGGCGGTATGGCTACACCTTC. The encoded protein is CASSQVVGGAGRYGYTF.